This T cell receptor beta chain was sequenced during a study of radiation and T cells in renal cell carcinoma. Repertoires were generated with immunoSEQ multiplex PCR, while TCRdb's copy carries only in-frame clones and drops some. The sample includes under 100,000 clones, 75% to 85% of them seen just once. Of note for this clone: Its matching antigen is unknown.

Notes on the study in general: From baseline, blood top tumor clonotypes peaked at 2 weeks post-radiation.

Time point noted: blood 4 weeks post-SBRT, at nephrectomy. Specified treatment: 15 Gy SBRT to primary tumor, nephrectomy 4 weeks later. Nephrectomy followed 15 Gy stereotactic body radiation by 4 weeks. Serial blood draws occurred at baseline and 2 and 4 weeks post-SBRT. Clear cell pathology was present in this patient's renal cell carcinoma. Germline loops: CDR1 SGHNT, CDR2 YYREEE (reference sequence). Trimming removed 2 bases from V and 0 bases from J, with 10 bases in between. The CDR3 has 15 residues. The receptor was isolated from a man aged 55-75 years with renal cell carcinoma. The specimen was blood, collected from a patient whose treatment included radiotherapy and nephrectomy. The V gene is TRBV5-4, the J gene TRBJ2-3; D not certain. CDR3 residues: CASSLGRSSTDTQYF. The CDR3 DNA is TGTGCCAGCAGCTTAGGACGTTCCAGCACAGATACGCAGTATTTT.